This T cell receptor beta chain was observed in a study of blood T cell repertoires in COVID-19. Germline-derived CDR1 and CDR2 are SGHRS and YFSETQ. The CDR3 covers 15 residues. Between the trimmed V and J ends, which lost 6 bases and 0 bases, there was a span of 14 bases. Repertoires were generated with immunoSEQ multiplex PCR, while TCRdb's copy carries only in-frame clones and drops some. The sample holds around 270,000 clones, about 83% seen once. This clonotype was obtained from a woman between 40 and 55 years old who had recovered from COVID-19. Sample: peripheral blood. The V gene is TRBV5-1, the J gene TRBJ2-3; D is perhaps TRBD1 (5 bases). DNA for the CDR3: TGCGCCAGCACCAAGGATGGGGCCAGCACAGATACGCAGTATTTT. Residues: CASTKDGASTDTQYF.